This is a list of T cell receptor beta chains from one sample in a study of blood T cell repertoires in COVID-19. TCRdb's copy holds only in-frame clones and misses some; the assay was immunoSEQ multiplex PCR. The sample gives around 160,000 clones, around 90% of which show up once; approximately 3% is in the top ten. Source material: peripheral blood. Every receptor here comes from a man aged 55-75 years with acute or convalescent COVID-19. Each CDR3 is given with its conserved first and last residue. A D gene is named only where the DNA matches it firmly. Clone size is not always given. Where it is, it says once, few, many or a class for expanded clones.

TRBD1	NA	TRBV6-5	TRBJ1-3	CASSRDRKNTIYF	TGTGCCAGCAGCCGGGACAGGAAAAACACCATATATTTT
TRBD1	NA	TRBV7-9	TRBJ2-7	CASSWGQGNSYEQYF	TGTGCCAGCAGCTGGGGACAGGGAAATTCCTACGAGCAGTACTTC
NA	NA	TRBV6-6	TRBJ2-5	CASSYGGRGPQETQYF	TGTGCCAGCAGTTACGGGGGGAGAGGGCCCCAAGAGACCCAGTACTTC
TRBD1	few	TRBV20-1	TRBJ2-7	CSAAQGAGQYF	TGCAGTGCTGCTCAGGGGGCCGGGCAGTACTTC
TRBD1	NA	TRBV5-8	TRBJ2-1	CASSLLRGPSSYNEQFF	TGTGCCAGCAGCTTGTTGAGGGGGCCGAGCTCCTACAATGAGCAGTTCTTC
NA	NA	TRBV18	TRBJ2-7	CASLAPGGTEQYF	TGTGCCAGCCTAGCGCCCGGCGGGACCGAGCAGTACTTC
NA	NA	TRBV5-1	TRBJ2-3	CASSFYVSGESPDTQYF	TGCGCCAGCAGCTTTTATGTTAGCGGTGAGAGTCCAGATACGCAGTATTTT
TRBD2	NA	TRBV7-3	TRBJ2-3	CASSLTSGGPRDTQYF	TGTGCCAGCAGCTTAACTAGCGGGGGGCCGCGCGATACGCAGTATTTT
TRBD2	NA	TRBV4-2	TRBJ2-3	CASSQSEFGGADTQYF	TGTGCCAGCAGCCAATCCGAGTTCGGGGGGGCAGATACGCAGTATTTT
NA	NA	TRBV7-2	TRBJ2-1	CASSVPGTTNEQFF	TGTGCCAGCAGCGTACCCGGGACAACTAATGAGCAGTTCTTC
NA	NA	TRBV19	TRBJ2-7	CASSREAFYEQYF	TGTGCCAGTAGCAGGGAGGCCTTCTACGAGCAGTACTTC
TRBD1	few	TRBV6-5	TRBJ1-1	CASTVTGPSTEAFF	TGTGCCAGCACCGTGACAGGGCCCTCTACTGAAGCTTTCTTT
TRBD1	once	TRBV6-5	TRBJ1-2	CASSYSDTGVYGYTF	TGTGCCAGCAGTTACTCGGATACAGGGGTCTATGGCTACACCTTC
NA	NA	TRBV28	TRBJ1-1	CASRRGTEAFF	TGTGCCAGCAGGAGAGGCACTGAAGCTTTCTTT
TRBD1	NA	TRBV6-1	TRBJ2-7	CASSDRDRGDEQYF	TGTGCCAGCAGTGACCGGGACAGGGGTGACGAGCAGTACTTC
NA	NA	TRBV7-9	TRBJ1-1	CASSRDWTSGTEAFF	TGTGCCAGCAGCCGGGACTGGACCTCGGGGACTGAAGCTTTCTTT
TRBD2	NA	TRBV2	TRBJ2-2	CASRLAGGHNGELFF	TGTGCCAGCAGGCTAGCGGGGGGGCACAACGGGGAGCTGTTTTTT
TRBD2	NA	TRBV19	TRBJ2-2	CASSIRSGAYTGELFF	TGTGCCAGTAGTATACGAAGCGGGGCCTACACCGGGGAGCTGTTTTTT